This TCR beta chain was captured in a study of OX40 agonist ivuxolimab in advanced cancers. Germline-derived CDR1 and CDR2 are SNHLY and FYNNEI. Deletions cut 8 bases from V and 3 bases from J, with 17 bases between. The CDR3 length is 15 residues. Sequencing was performed with immunoSEQ multiplex PCR; in TCRdb, only in-frame clones are kept and a portion is missing. The data hold about 19,000 clones, with roughly 80% observed a single time. Only a few counts were recorded for this clone. The chain couples TRBV2 to TRBJ1-5; D perhaps matches TRBD1 (5 bases). This sequence originates from an adult with an advanced solid tumor such as melanoma, head and neck, liver or kidney cancer. The input for sequencing was CD4+ or CD8+ T cells sorted from blood, taken in a trial of the OX40 agonist ivuxolimab. The CDR3 DNA sequence: TGTGCCAGCCAGACAGTAGTCTCTTACAATCAGCCCCAGCATTTT. Translating it yields CASQTVVSYNQPQHF. Based on the CDR3 plus reference TRBV2 and TRBJ1-5, the full variable domain is EPEVTQTPSHQVTQMGQEVILRCVPISNHLYFYWYRQILGQKVEFLVSFYNNEISEKSEIFDDQFSVERPDGSNFTLKIRSTKLEDSAMYFCASQTVVSYNQPQHFGDGTRLSIL.